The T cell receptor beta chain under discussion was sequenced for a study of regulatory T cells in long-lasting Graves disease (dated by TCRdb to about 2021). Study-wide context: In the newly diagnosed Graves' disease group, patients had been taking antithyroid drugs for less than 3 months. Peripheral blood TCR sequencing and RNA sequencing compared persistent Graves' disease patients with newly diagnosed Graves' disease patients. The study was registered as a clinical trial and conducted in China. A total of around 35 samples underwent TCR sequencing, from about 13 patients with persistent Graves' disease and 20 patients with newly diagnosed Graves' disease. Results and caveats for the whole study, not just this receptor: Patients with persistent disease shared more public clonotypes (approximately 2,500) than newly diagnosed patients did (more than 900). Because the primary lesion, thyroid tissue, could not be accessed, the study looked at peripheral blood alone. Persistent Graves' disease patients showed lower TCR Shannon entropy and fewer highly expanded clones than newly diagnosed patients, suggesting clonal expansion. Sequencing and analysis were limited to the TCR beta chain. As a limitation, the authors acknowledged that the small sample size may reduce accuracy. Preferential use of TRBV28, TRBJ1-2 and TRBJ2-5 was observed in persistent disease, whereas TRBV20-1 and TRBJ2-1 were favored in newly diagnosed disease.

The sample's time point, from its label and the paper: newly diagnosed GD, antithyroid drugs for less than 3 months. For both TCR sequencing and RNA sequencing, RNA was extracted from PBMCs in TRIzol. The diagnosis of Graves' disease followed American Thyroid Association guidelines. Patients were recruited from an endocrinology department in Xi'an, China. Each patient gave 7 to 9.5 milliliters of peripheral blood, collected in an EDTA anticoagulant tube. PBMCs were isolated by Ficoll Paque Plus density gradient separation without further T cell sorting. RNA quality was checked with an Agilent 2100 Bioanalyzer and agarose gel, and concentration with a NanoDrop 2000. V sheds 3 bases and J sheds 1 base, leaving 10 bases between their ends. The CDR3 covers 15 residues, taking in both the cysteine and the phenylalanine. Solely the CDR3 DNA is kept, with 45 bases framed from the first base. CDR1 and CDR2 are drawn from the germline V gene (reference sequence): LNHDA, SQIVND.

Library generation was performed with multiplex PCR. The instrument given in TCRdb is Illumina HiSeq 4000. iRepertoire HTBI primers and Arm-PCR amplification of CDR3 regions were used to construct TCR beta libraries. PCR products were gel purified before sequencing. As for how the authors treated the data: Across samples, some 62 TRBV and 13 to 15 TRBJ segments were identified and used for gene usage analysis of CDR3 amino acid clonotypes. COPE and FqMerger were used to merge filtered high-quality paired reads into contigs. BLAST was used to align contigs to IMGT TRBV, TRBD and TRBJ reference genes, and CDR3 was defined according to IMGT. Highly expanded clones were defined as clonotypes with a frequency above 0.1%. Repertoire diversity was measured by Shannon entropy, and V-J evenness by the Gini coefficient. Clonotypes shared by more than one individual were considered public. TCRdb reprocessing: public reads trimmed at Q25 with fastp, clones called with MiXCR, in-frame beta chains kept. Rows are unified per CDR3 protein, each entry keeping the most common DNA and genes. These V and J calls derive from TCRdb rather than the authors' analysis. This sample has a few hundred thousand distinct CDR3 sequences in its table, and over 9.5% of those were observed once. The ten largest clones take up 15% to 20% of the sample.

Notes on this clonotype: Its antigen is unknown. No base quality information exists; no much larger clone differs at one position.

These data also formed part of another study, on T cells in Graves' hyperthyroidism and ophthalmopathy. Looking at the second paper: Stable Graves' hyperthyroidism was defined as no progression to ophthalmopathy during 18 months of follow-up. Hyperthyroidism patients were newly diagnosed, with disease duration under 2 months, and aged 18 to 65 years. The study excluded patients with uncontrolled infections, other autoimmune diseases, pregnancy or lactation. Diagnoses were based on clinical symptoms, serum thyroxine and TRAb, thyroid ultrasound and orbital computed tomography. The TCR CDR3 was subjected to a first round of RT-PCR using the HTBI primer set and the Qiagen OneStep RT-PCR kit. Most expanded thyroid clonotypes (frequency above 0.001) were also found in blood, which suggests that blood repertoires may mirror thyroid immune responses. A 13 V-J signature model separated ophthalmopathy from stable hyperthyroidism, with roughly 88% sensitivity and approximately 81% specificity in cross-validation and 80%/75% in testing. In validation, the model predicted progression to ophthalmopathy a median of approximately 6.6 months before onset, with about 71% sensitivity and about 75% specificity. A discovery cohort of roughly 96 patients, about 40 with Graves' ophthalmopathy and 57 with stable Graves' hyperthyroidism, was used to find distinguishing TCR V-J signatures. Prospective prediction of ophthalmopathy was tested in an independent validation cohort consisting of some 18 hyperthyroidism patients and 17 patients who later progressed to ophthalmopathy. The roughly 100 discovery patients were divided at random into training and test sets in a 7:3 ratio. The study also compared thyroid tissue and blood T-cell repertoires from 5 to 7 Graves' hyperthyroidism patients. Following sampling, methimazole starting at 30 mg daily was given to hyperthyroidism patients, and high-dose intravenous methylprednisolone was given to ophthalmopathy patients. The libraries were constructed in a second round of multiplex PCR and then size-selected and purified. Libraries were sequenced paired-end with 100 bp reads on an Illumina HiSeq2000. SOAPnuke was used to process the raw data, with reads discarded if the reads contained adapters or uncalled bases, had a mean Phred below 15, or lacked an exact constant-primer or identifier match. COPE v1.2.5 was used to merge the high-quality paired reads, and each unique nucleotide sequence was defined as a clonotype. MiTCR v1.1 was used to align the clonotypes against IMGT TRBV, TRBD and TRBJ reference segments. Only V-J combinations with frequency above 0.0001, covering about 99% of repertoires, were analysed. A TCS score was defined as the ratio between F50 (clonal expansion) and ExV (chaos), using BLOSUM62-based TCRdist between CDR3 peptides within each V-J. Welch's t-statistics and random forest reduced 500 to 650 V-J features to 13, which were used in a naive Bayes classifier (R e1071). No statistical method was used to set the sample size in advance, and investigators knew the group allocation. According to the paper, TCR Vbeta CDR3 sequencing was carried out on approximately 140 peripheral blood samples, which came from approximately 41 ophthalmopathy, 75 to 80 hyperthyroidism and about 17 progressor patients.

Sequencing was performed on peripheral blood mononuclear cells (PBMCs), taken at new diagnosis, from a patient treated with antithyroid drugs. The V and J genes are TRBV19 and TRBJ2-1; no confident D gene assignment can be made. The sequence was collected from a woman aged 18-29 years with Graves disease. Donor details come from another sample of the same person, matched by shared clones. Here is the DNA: TGTGCCAGTAGTATTCTAGGAGTTTCCTACAATGAGCAGTTCTTC. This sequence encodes CASSILGVSYNEQFF.